These 22 T cell receptor beta chains were all obtained from the same sample, sequenced in a study of blood T cell repertoires in COVID-19. Assay: immunoSEQ multiplex PCR; the TCRdb copy retains only in-frame clones and omits some. Here the sample spans about 480,000 clones, less than 90% being singletons. The specimen was peripheral blood. These receptors all come from a woman in her forties or fifties with COVID-19, enrolled during active disease.

The DNA of the CDR3 is TGCGCCAGCAGCCAAGATGAGGCCGGAGGAACTAATGAAAAACTGTTTTTT. The encoded protein is CASSQDEAGGTNEKLFF. The chain is built from TRBV4-1 and TRBJ1-4, with D hard to call. This CDR3 is 17 amino acids long. From germline, CDR1 is MGHRA and CDR2 YSYEKL. V lost 0 bases and J lost 1, with 12 bases in between.

This chain joins TRBV5-1 and TRBJ1-3; 9 bases line up with TRBD1. J lost 3 bases, V lost 4 bases, and 8 bases had no gene match. From germline, CDR1 is SGHRS and CDR2 YFSETQ. The CDR3 has 16 residues. The CDR3 loop is CASSPGGTGIGNTIYF. The CDR3 DNA is TGCGCCAGCAGCCCGGGCGGGACAGGGATTGGAAACACCATATATTTT.

CDR3 sequence: CASSLGQRYGYTF. The CDR3 DNA is TGTGCCAGCAGTCTCGGACAGCGCTATGGCTACACCTTC. The chain uses TRBV28 and TRBJ1-2; D may be TRBD1 (6 bases). V lost 5 bases and J 4 bases, leaving 11 bases between the germline ends. CDR1 and CDR2 from the germline V gene are MDHEN and SYDVKM. The CDR3 extends over 13 amino acids.

The V and J genes are TRBV24-1 and TRBJ2-3; a possible D gene is TRBD1 (7 bases). Between the trimmed V and J ends, which lost 8 bases and 7 bases, there was a span of 18 bases. CDR1 KGHDR and CDR2 SFDVKD come from the germline V gene. This CDR3 has 14 residues. CDR3 residues: CATKGAGRTNTQYF. The CDR3 DNA reads as TGTGCCACCAAGGGGGCGGGGCGGACGAATACGCAGTATTTT.

About this clone itself: Within the sample, other DNA sequences also encode this same CDR3. The rearrangement joins TRBV5-1 to TRBJ1-1, with 7 positions matching TRBD1. After removal of 0 bases from V and 8 bases from J, the junction contained 1 base not matched to a gene. CDR1 SGHRS and CDR2 YFSETQ come from the germline V gene. The CDR3 contains 12 residues. The CDR3 here is CASSLVGGEAFF. DNA of the CDR3: TGCGCCAGCAGCTTGGTAGGGGGCGAAGCTTTCTTT.

The chain recombines TRBV6-5 with TRBJ2-7; 7 positions match TRBD1. With 6 bases clipped from V and 5 bases from J, the junction kept 10 bases outside the gene matches. The CDR3 loop spans 14 amino acids. Per the germline V gene, CDR1 is MNHEY and CDR2 is SVGAGI. CDR3 DNA sequence: TGTGCCAGCAGCCTCCTGGGACAGCGAAACGAGCAGTACTTC. This gives the protein CASSLLGQRNEQYF.

The chain combines TRBV5-6 with TRBJ2-5; TRBD2 is a possible D gene (6 bases). The CDR3 covers 11 residues. Germline CDR1 reads SGHDT; CDR2 reads YYEEEE. V lost 5 bases, J lost 7 bases, and 9 bases lay in between. CDR3 loop: CASSWRGTQYF. The CDR3 nucleotides read TGTGCCAGCAGTTGGCGGGGGACCCAGTACTTC.

The chain carries TRBV9 and TRBJ1-4; no reliable D call. CDR1 and CDR2 (germline): SGDLS, YYNGEE. Trimming removed 7 bases from V and 8 bases from J, with 6 bases in between. This CDR3 has 10 amino acids. CDR3 in DNA: TGTGCCAGCGGAGAGGAAAAACTGTTTTTT. It encodes CASGEEKLFF.

This clone appeared a single time. At one boundary the junction diverges from the germline segment, which might be a read error. This chain links TRBV27 with TRBJ1-1; D might be TRBD1 (5 bases). Germline CDR1 and CDR2: MNHEY and SMNVEV (reference sequence). The CDR3 is made up of 15 amino acids. For the CDR3, the DNA is TGTGCCAGCAGTCTTCAGGGTTATATGAACAGTGAAGCTTTCTTT. It is translated as CASSLQGYMNSEAFF.

This rearrangement joins TRBV5-1 to TRBJ1-2, with D maybe TRBD1 (6 bases). The germline V gene has CDR1 SGHRS and CDR2 YFSETQ. V was shortened by 0 bases and J by 4 bases, with 13 bases between the two germline ends. CDR3 size: 15 residues. CDR3 residues: CASSLATGGGYGYTF. The CDR3, as DNA: TGCGCCAGCAGCTTGGCCACTGGGGGCGGCTATGGCTACACCTTC.

This chain connects TRBV6-1 to TRBJ2-7, with D hard to call. Trimming cost V 1 base and J 3 bases, with 7 bases left between them. From germline, CDR1 is MNHNS and CDR2 SASEGT. The CDR3 is 13 amino acids. The CDR3 here is CASSEVGVYEQYF. The CDR3 DNA is TGTGCCAGCAGTGAAGTCGGAGTCTACGAGCAGTACTTC.

DNA for the CDR3: TGTGCCAGCAGTTACTTGGCGGGGGGGAATTACGAGCAGTACTTC. This encodes CASSYLAGGNYEQYF. This chain connects TRBV6-5 to TRBJ2-7, with 9 bases lining up with TRBD2. V trimming: 1 base; J trimming: 4 bases; junction bases outside the gene matches: 5. CDR3 length: 15 residues. From germline, CDR1 is MNHEY and CDR2 SVGAGI.

CDR3 coding DNA: TGTGCCAGTCGCGCTCCCACCTACGATTATGGCTACACCTTC. Translation: CASRAPTYDYGYTF. The chain has TRBV19 and TRBJ1-2, with D uncertain. The germline V gene encodes CDR1 LNHDA and CDR2 SQIVND (reference sequence). Trimming took 8 bases from V and 5 from J, leaving 18 bases between them. CDR3 length: 14 amino acids.

The rearrangement uses TRBV3-1 (or the pseudogene TRBV3-2) and TRBJ2-7; no clear D gene. The germline CDR1 and CDR2 sequences are LGHDT and YNNKEL (reference sequence). The V end lost 2 bases, the J end lost 2 bases, and 7 bases lay between the germline ends. The CDR3 sequence is 13 residues long. CDR3 bases: TGTGCCAGCAGCCAACAGGCTCCCTACGAGCAGTACTTC. Protein product: CASSQQAPYEQYF.

The chain employs TRBV12-3 or TRBV12-4 and TRBJ2-3; D not resolved. The CDR3 length is 13 residues. Trimming pared 3 bases from V and 8 bases from J, leaving 12 bases between. The CDR3 sequence: CASSFIAGGTQYF. CDR3 coding DNA: TGTGCCAGCAGTTTTATAGCTGGCGGTACGCAGTATTTT.

The rearrangement uses TRBV19 and TRBJ2-7; 12 bases fit TRBD2. Germline V CDR1 and CDR2: LNHDA, SQIVND (reference sequence). CDR3 length: 13 amino acids. The V gene end was trimmed by 7 bases and the J gene end by 7 bases; junction bases not matched to a gene: 5. The CDR3, as DNA: TGTGCCAGTACCCGACTAGCGGGGGAAGAGCAGTACTTC. Amino acid sequence: CASTRLAGEEQYF. Full variable domain (rest looked up from reference TRBV19 and TRBJ2-7): DGGITQSPKYLFRKEGQNVTLSCEQNLNHDAMYWYRQDPGQGLRLIYYSQIVNDFQKGDIAEGYSVSREKKESFPLTVTSAQKNPTAFYLCASTRLAGEEQYFGPGTRLTVT.

The chain employs TRBV4-1 and TRBJ1-2; the match to TRBD1 covers 7 bases. V dropped 5 bases and J dropped 5; count of bases not matched to a gene: 2. CDR3 length equals 12 residues. Germline values: CDR1 MGHRA, CDR2 YSYEKL. Here the CDR3 DNA reads TGCGCCAGCAGCAGGGGGCTATATGGCTACACCTTC. Amino acids: CASSRGLYGYTF.

This chain uses TRBV10-3 with TRBJ2-3; a weak D match, TRBD2 (5 bases). Trimming removed 3 bases at V and 6 bases at J, with 10 bases between. Germline CDR1 and CDR2: ENHRY and SYGVKD. The CDR3 length is 13 residues. The CDR3, as DNA: TGTGCCATCAGTGACGGGGAGAGGGATACGCAGTATTTT. Translating gives CAISDGERDTQYF.

This chain links TRBV5-1 with TRBJ1-1; TRBD1 agrees at 8 bases. The CDR3 runs to 19 residues. Per germline, CDR1 SGHRS and CDR2 YFSETQ. The trim removed 5 bases at V and 0 bases at J, leaving 18 bases unmatched. The CDR3 loop reads CASRFNTGGSATMNTEAFF. As DNA, the CDR3 is TGCGCCAGCAGATTTAATACAGGGGGATCGGCAACCATGAACACTGAAGCTTTCTTT.

V is TRBV10-1 and J is TRBJ2-1, with D possibly matching TRBD1 (6 bases). From germline, CDR1 is WNHNN and CDR2 SYGVQD (reference sequence). V lost 6 bases and J lost 7, with 10 bases in between. The CDR3 loop spans 12 amino acids. The CDR3 nucleotides read TGCGCCAGCAGCCCCGGACAGAATGAGCAGTTCTTC. This encodes CASSPGQNEQFF.

This clone was found once. The V gene is TRBV7-2, the J gene TRBJ1-2; D is perhaps TRBD1 (6 bases). This CDR3 is 16 amino acids long. V dropped 3 bases and J dropped 5 bases, with 19 bases sitting between them. The V gene's germline CDR1 is SGHTA and CDR2 FQGNSA. CDR3 region: CASSFRGAGAGYGYTF. CDR3 DNA sequence: TGTGCCAGCAGCTTTAGAGGCGCAGGGGCCGGGTATGGCTACACCTTC.

The chain couples TRBV3-1 (or the pseudogene TRBV3-2) to TRBJ2-2; 10 bases fit TRBD2. V was pared by 1 base and J by 3 bases, with 2 bases of the junction left unmatched. This CDR3 contains 16 residues. Per germline, CDR1 LGHDT and CDR2 YNNKEL (reference sequence). CDR3 in amino acids: CASSQGLAGHTGELFF. The CDR3 DNA follows: TGTGCCAGCAGCCAAGGACTAGCGGGCCACACCGGGGAGCTGTTTTTT.